Shown below are 15 T cell receptor beta chains from a single sample sequenced in a study of identical twins. TCRdb reprocessed the 5' RACE reads with MiXCR, giving one entry per CDR3 protein. Of about 470,000 distinct CDR3 sequences detected, roughly a quarter appear once; the ten largest clones hold around 3%. Another study also made use of these data, one on T cells expressing NK-cell markers.

Sequencing was carried out using CD4+ T cells sorted from blood. The source of these receptors is a woman between 18 and 29 years old in good health.

The chain uses TRBV20-1 and TRBJ2-1, with 8 bases aligning to TRBD1. Germline loops: CDR1 DFQATT, CDR2 SNEGSKA (reference sequence). The CDR3 length is 13 residues. Trimming took 3 bases from V and 9 from J; bases not matched to a gene: 7. CDR3 nucleotide sequence: TGCAGTGCTAGTCCGGGACAGGCGATTGAGCAGTTCTTC. Amino acid sequence: CSASPGQAIEQFF.

This chain links TRBV27 with TRBJ2-3; possible D gene TRBD2, 7 bases. The CDR3 loop spans 16 amino acids. The V gene lost 5 bases and the J gene lost 5 bases, with 20 bases spanning the gap. Germline V CDR1 and CDR2: MNHEY, SMNVEV (reference sequence). CDR3 sequence: CASSITGRGGRDTQYF. In nucleotides, the CDR3 is TGTGCCAGCAGTATAACAGGGAGGGGGGGCCGAGATACGCAGTATTTT.

This clonotype was observed at least ten times. V gene TRBV30 combines with J gene TRBJ2-1, with a weak D call TRBD1 (7 bases). Germline CDR1 is GTSNPN and CDR2 is SVGIG (reference sequence). V was trimmed by 2 bases and J by 10 bases, leaving 12 bases between them. CDR3 length: 12 residues. The CDR3 loop reads CAWSPQGREQFF. The CDR3 DNA follows: TGTGCCTGGAGTCCACAGGGGAGGGAGCAGTTCTTC.

Only a few counts were recorded for this clonotype. CDR3 DNA sequence: TGTGCCAGCAGGGTTCATGCGAGCCAGTACTTC. Its protein product is CASRVHASQYF. The chain has TRBV2 and TRBJ2-5; D is unresolved. V was cut by 6 bases and J by 10 bases, with 12 bases left in between. The germline V gene encodes CDR1 SNHLY and CDR2 FYNNEI. The CDR3 length is 11 residues.

This clonotype appeared a few times. The CDR3 DNA sequence: TGCGCCAGCAGCTTGGCGACGGAGGTAGAGAAGACCCAGTACTTC. Encoded protein: CASSLATEVEKTQYF. The chain recombines TRBV5-1 with TRBJ2-5; the D gene is possibly TRBD2 (5 bases). The germline V gene has CDR1 SGHRS and CDR2 YFSETQ. The CDR3 loop spans 15 amino acids. Trimming took off 0 bases at V and 6 bases at J, with 15 bases between the two ends.

This clonotype was seen more than once but under ten times. The rearrangement joins TRBV25-1 to TRBJ2-3, with 12 bases that match TRBD2. The CDR3 is made up of 21 amino acids. The V and J ends lost 4 bases and 5 bases, in that order; junction bases with no gene match: 22. Germline V lookup: CDR1 MGHDK, CDR2 SYGVNS. The CDR3 region is CASSAKDPSASGRAWEDTQYF. In DNA, the CDR3 is TGTGCCAGCAGTGCAAAAGACCCCAGCGCTAGCGGGAGGGCCTGGGAAGATACGCAGTATTTT.

The chain joins TRBV3-1 to TRBJ1-1; D is uncertain. Germline loops: CDR1 LGHDT, CDR2 YNNKEL (reference sequence). CDR3 size: 15 residues. V shed 11 bases and J shed 4 bases, with 23 bases lying between them. The CDR3 DNA reads as TGTGCCTCCTGCCAAGGGTGGTCAGGTCGCACTGAAGCTTTCTTT. Translating it yields CASCQGWSGRTEAFF.

The rearrangement links TRBV5-5 to TRBJ2-5; D not resolved. The V gene lost 3 bases and the J gene lost 5 bases, with 11 bases spanning the gap. There are 13 residues in the CDR3. Germline loops: CDR1 SGHKS, CDR2 YYEKEE (reference sequence). The CDR3: CASSSGLLETQYF. DNA for the CDR3: TGTGCCAGCAGCTCTGGGCTGCTGGAGACCCAGTACTTC.

This chain connects TRBV20-1 to TRBJ2-5, with TRBD2 matching 7 bases. V was clipped by 6 bases and J by 0 bases; unmatched bases: 10. CDR3 length: 15 residues. Germline V CDR1 and CDR2: DFQATT, SNEGSKA (reference sequence). CDR3 nucleotides: TGCAGTGCCATAGGGGACTACCGGTACCAAGAGACCCAGTACTTC. This gives the protein CSAIGDYRYQETQYF.

CDR3: CASSSQVGDTQYF. CDR3 nucleotides: TGTGCCAGCAGTTCCCAGGTGGGAGATACGCAGTATTTT. V is TRBV27 and J is TRBJ2-3; D call uncertain. This CDR3 has 13 amino acids. Germline CDR1 MNHEY, CDR2 SMNVEV (reference sequence). The V gene lost 4 bases and the J gene lost 5 bases, with 10 bases spanning the gap.

In this sample, this clonotype turned up a few times. The DNA for the CDR3 is TGCGCCAGCAGCTGGGGGTCCGCGGCTTACAATGAGCAGTTCTTC. Amino acid sequence: CASSWGSAAYNEQFF. The V gene is TRBV5-1, the J gene TRBJ2-1, with D possibly called TRBD1 or TRBD2 (5 bases each). The CDR3 totals 15 residues. Germline V gives CDR1 SGHRS, CDR2 YFSETQ. V dropped 3 bases and J dropped 4 bases, with 14 bases sitting between them. Full variable domain (remainder filled in from reference TRBV5-1 and TRBJ2-1): KAGVTQTPRYLIKTRGQQVTLSCSPISGHRSVSWYQQTPGQGLQFLFEYFSETQRNKGNFPGRFSGRQFSNSRSEMNVSTLELGDSALYLCASSWGSAAYNEQFFGPGTRLTVL.

V usage is TRBV10-3 and J usage is TRBJ2-5; maybe TRBD1 (5 bases). The V and J ends lost 3 bases and 6 bases respectively, with 11 bases between them. CDR1 is ENHRY, CDR2 SYGVKD, per germline. The CDR3 runs to 13 residues. CDR3 protein: CAISDQGKQTQYF. CDR3 sequence (DNA): TGTGCCATCAGTGACCAGGGAAAGCAGACCCAGTACTTC.

This clonotype came up a few times. The chain links TRBV20-1 to TRBJ2-7; the match to TRBD2 covers 11 bases. The CDR3 totals 13 residues. In germline, CDR1 is DFQATT, CDR2 SNEGSKA (reference sequence). J lost 3 bases, V lost 6 bases, and 4 bases had no gene match. The CDR3 is CSAEGTSGYEQYF. Written as DNA, the CDR3 is TGCAGTGCCGAGGGGACTAGCGGCTACGAGCAGTACTTC.

The chain recombines TRBV5-6 with TRBJ1-1; D gene ambiguous. The CDR3 totals 11 residues. V lost 2 bases to trimming and J lost 12 bases, with 11 bases between them. Germline assignment: CDR1 SGHDT and CDR2 YYEEEE. CDR3 residues: CASSLAGIPFF. The CDR3 bases are TGTGCCAGCAGCTTAGCGGGGATCCCTTTCTTT.

The rearrangement uses TRBV2 and TRBJ2-3; no clear D gene. This CDR3 comprises 12 residues. Germline CDR1 reads SNHLY; CDR2 reads FYNNEI. Trimming left V 4 bases short and J 2 bases short, with 4 bases between. The CDR3 region has the DNA TGTGCCAGCAGTGTCGACACAGATACGCAGTATTTT. Translated, it gives CASSVDTDTQYF.